These 2 T cell receptor beta chains came from one sample sequenced in a study of shared clonotypes between healthy human individuals. Only in-frame clones appear in the TCRdb table, and some are missing; sequencing was by immunoSEQ multiplex PCR. This sample has about 2,500,000 clones, with over 85% found just once. The material sequenced was naive CD4+ T cells sorted from blood. The subset was: CD45RA+ positively selected. Receptor source: a man between 18 and 35 years old in good health.

The genes are TRBV7-9 and TRBJ2-7, with unresolved D. Trimming pared 5 bases from V and 2 bases from J, leaving 13 bases between. There are 14 residues in the CDR3. The germline V gene encodes CDR1 SEHNR and CDR2 FQNEAQ (reference sequence). In nucleotides, the CDR3 is TGTGCCAGCAGCGAAACCCCGGGCCCCTACGAGCAGTACTTC. This translates into CASSETPGPYEQYF.

This chain uses TRBV5-6 with TRBJ2-7; 8 bases agree with TRBD2. Germline V gives CDR1 SGHDT, CDR2 YYEEEE. The CDR3 has 15 residues. Trimming removed 3 bases from V and 0 bases from J; junction bases left unmatched: 5. The CDR3 nucleotides read TGTGCCAGCAGCTCCTTCCGGGGGGGCTCCTACGAGCAGTACTTC. This encodes CASSSFRGGSYEQYF. Using reference TRBV5-6 and TRBJ2-7 for the parts outside the CDR3, the full variable domain is DAGVTQSPTHLIKTRGQQVTLRCSPKSGHDTVSWYQQALGQGPQFIFQYYEEEERQRGNFPDRFSGHQFPNYSSELNVNALLLGDSALYLCASSSFRGGSYEQYFGPGTRLTVT.